Described below is a single T cell receptor beta chain sequence and its context. The sample holds one count of this clone. Which antigen it targets is not known. Within one base of it there is no much larger clone, and no base qualities were kept. The data were taken from a study of control samples from healthy donors and cancer patients (dated by TCRdb to the early 2020s). The method was the immunoSEQ multiplex PCR assay. TCRdb took this table from immuneACCESS and kept in-frame rearrangements with V and J called. Such tables lack part of the clones; where checked against another copy, unresolved V genes explain under half of the gap, and the rest is unexplained. The sample table contains roughly 32,000 clones; only one count was recorded for about 88% of them. The ten largest clones take up about 1.6% of the sample. The TCR originated in a woman aged 40-49 years with lung cancer. Sequencing used PBMCs.

In nucleotides, the sequence is TGTGCCAGCAGTCCACAAGGGGAGGGCTATGGCTACACCTTC. It is translated as CASSPQGEGYGYTF. The chain is made from TRBV6-6 and TRBJ1-2, with a tentative D gene TRBD1 over 5 matching bases. At the junction V is shortened by 5 bases and J by 4 bases, with 14 bases in between. The CDR3 runs 14 residues from the cysteine to the phenylalanine. This entry keeps only the CDR3 DNA: 42 bases, framed from base 1. Sequences MNHNY (CDR1) and SVGAGI (CDR2) are obtained from the germline V gene (reference sequence).